This T cell receptor (beta chain) was sequenced for a study of early T cells in non-severe SARS-CoV-2 infection. Overall study context: Whole-blood bulk RNA, unsorted, was sequenced, and chains were unpaired.

The TCR library protocol was used to attach unique molecular identifiers. These identifiers were attached to individual cDNA molecules. MiXCR was run by TCRdb on the 5' RACE reads, yielding one entry per CDR3 protein. The repertoire holds approximately 69,000 distinct CDR3 sequences, with 8.5% to 10% as singletons. This clonotype was counted at least ten times. Its cognate antigen is unknown. Trimming removed 10 bases at V and 7 bases at J, with 13 bases between. The length of the CDR3 is 11 residues. Germline CDR1 and CDR2: SEHNR and FQNEAQ (reference sequence). Study results and caveats: Anti-spike CD8 responses were favored in VDJdb matching, and private and CD4 specificities were missed.

The sample was whole blood. The receptor comes from an adult who was a healthcare worker with PCR-confirmed SARS-CoV-2 infection or an uninfected control (not recorded which). The chain recombines TRBV7-9 with TRBJ1-1, with D possibly being TRBD1 (6 bases). As DNA, the CDR3 is TGTGCCACGGGGGAGGACAGTGAAGCTTTCTTT. It translates to CATGEDSEAFF.